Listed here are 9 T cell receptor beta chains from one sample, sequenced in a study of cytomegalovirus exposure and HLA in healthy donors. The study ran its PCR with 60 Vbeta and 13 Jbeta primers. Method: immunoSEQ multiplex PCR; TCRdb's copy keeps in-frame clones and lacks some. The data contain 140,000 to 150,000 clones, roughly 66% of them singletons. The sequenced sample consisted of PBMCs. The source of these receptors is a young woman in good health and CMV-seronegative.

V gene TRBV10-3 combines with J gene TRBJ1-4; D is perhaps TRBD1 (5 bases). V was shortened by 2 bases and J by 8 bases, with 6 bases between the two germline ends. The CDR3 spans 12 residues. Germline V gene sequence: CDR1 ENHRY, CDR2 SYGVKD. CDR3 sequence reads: CAISEQGEKLFF. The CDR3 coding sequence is TGTGCCATCAGTGAGCAGGGCGAAAAACTGTTTTTT.

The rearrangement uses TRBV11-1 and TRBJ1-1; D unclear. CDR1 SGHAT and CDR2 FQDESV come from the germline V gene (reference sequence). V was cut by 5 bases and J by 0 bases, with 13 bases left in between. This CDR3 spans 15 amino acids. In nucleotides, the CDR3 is TGTGCCAGCAGCCATACCGGGTCCTTGAACACTGAAGCTTTCTTT. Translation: CASSHTGSLNTEAFF.

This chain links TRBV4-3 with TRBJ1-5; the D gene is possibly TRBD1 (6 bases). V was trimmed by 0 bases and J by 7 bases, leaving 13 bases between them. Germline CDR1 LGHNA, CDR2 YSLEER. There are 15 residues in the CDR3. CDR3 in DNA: TGCGCCAGCAGCCAAGAGTGGGAGGGGGGCCAGCCCCAGCATTTT. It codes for CASSQEWEGGQPQHF.

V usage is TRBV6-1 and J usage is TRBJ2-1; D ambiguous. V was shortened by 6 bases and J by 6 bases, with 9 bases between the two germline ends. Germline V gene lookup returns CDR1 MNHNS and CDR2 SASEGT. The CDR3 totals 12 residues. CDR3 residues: CASRWQSNEQFF. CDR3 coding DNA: TGTGCCAGCAGGTGGCAGTCCAATGAGCAGTTCTTC.

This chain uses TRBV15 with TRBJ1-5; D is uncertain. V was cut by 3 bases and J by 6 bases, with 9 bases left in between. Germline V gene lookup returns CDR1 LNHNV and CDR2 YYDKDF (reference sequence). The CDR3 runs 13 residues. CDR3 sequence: CATSRGGSQPQHF. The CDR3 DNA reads TGTGCCACCAGCAGGGGAGGGTCTCAGCCCCAGCATTTT.

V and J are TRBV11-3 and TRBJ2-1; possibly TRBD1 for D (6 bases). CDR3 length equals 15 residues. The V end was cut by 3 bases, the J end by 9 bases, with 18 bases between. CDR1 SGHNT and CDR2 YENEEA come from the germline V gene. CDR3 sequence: CASSLGAGALGEQFF. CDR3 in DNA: TGTGCCAGCAGCTTGGGGGCAGGTGCGCTTGGTGAGCAGTTCTTC.

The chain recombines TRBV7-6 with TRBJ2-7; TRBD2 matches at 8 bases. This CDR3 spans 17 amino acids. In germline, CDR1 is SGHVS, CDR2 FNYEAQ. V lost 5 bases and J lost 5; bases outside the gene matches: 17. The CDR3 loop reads CASSTHAPGLGVNEQYV. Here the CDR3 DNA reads TGTGCCAGCAGCACCCACGCCCCGGGACTAGGGGTAAACGAGCAGTACGTC.

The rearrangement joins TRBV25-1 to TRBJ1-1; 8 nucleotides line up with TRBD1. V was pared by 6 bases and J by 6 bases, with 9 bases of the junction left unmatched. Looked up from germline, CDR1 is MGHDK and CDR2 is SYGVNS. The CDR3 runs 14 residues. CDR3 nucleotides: TGTGCCAGCAGCGCAGCGGACAGGGCATCTGAAGCTTTCTTT. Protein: CASSAADRASEAFF.

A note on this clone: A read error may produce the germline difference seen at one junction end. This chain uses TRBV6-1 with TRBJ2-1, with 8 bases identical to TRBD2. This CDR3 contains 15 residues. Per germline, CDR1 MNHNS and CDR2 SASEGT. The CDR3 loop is CASCEREGLYNEQFF. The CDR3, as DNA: TGTGCCAGCTGTGAACGGGAGGGCCTCTACAATGAGCAGTTCTTC.